The 19 T cell receptor beta chains reported below all come from one sample, sequenced in a study of regulatory dendritic cells for organ transplantation. Sequenced by immunoSEQ multiplex PCR; TCRdb stores in-frame clones only, minus some. The sample has 30,000 to 40,000 clones; roughly 91% are singletons. Sequenced: naive CD4+ T cells from blood. The subset denotes: CD45RA+ naive T cells. These receptors all come from a human donor in good health.

The chain combines TRBV4-2 with TRBJ2-7; a weak D match, TRBD1 (5 bases). The CDR3 loop spans 15 amino acids. Trimming took off 0 bases at V and 2 bases at J, with 11 bases between the two ends. In germline, CDR1 is LGHNA, CDR2 YNFKEQ. CDR3 in DNA: TGTGCCAGCAGCCAAGAATGGACATACGCCTACGAGCAGTACTTC. Its protein is CASSQEWTYAYEQYF.

This chain joins TRBV5-1 and TRBJ2-5, with D possibly matching TRBD2 (6 bases). There are 14 residues in the CDR3. Trimming removed 0 bases at V and 1 base at J, with 7 bases between. Germline CDR1 and CDR2: SGHRS and YFSETQ. CDR3 in DNA: TGCGCCAGCAGCTTGGGCGGGGCCCAAGAGACCCAGTACTTC. This codes for CASSLGGAQETQYF.

The chain uses TRBV7-9 and TRBJ2-1; 9 nucleotides agree with TRBD2. CDR1 and CDR2 from the germline V gene are SEHNR and FQNEAQ (reference sequence). CDR3 length equals 16 residues. J gave up 7 bases and V 5 bases, and 12 bases lay outside the gene matches. The CDR3 sequence is CASSAPFAGGGNEQFF. The CDR3 DNA reads as TGTGCCAGCAGCGCCCCGTTTGCGGGGGGGGGTAATGAGCAGTTCTTC.

This clone has a single count. The chain employs TRBV4-1 and TRBJ1-6; possibly TRBD1 for D (6 bases). The CDR3 has 16 amino acids. Germline V gene data show CDR1 as MGHRA and CDR2 as YSYEKL. V was shortened by 0 bases and J by 10 bases, with 16 bases between the two germline ends. The CDR3 spells CASSQEGGGGLSPLHF. For the CDR3, the DNA is TGCGCCAGCAGCCAAGAAGGGGGAGGAGGTTTGTCACCCCTCCACTTT.

The chain links TRBV5-1 to TRBJ2-5; possible D gene TRBD1, 6 bases. The V end lost 2 bases, the J end lost 5 bases, and 22 bases lay between the germline ends. The CDR3 consists of 17 residues. Looked up from germline, CDR1 is SGHRS and CDR2 is YFSETQ. The CDR3 protein is CASSFRGRWGRMETQYF. In DNA form, the CDR3 reads TGCGCCAGCAGCTTCAGGGGCCGATGGGGTAGGATGGAGACCCAGTACTTC.

This sequence joins TRBV7-2 and TRBJ1-2; D is uncertain. V lost 0 bases to trimming and J lost 4 bases, with 12 bases between them. CDR1 and CDR2 (germline): SGHTA, FQGNSA. The CDR3 spans 15 residues. This CDR3 reads CASSLASRAFYGYTF. The DNA of the CDR3 is TGTGCCAGCAGCTTAGCGTCACGGGCGTTCTATGGCTACACCTTC.

About this clone itself: Different DNA sequences within this sample yield the same CDR3. Here the CDR3 reads CASRTGGYGYTF. CDR3 bases: TGTGCCAGCCGAACAGGGGGCTATGGCTACACCTTC. This chain connects TRBV6-5 to TRBJ1-2, with TRBD1 matching 8 bases. The CDR3 covers 12 residues. In germline, CDR1 is MNHEY, CDR2 SVGAGI. V shed 8 bases and J 4 bases; nucleotides not matched to a gene: 3.

V is TRBV7-2 and J is TRBJ2-2; D is uncertain. CDR1 and CDR2 (germline): SGHTA, FQGNSA. The V and J ends lost 4 bases and 5 bases respectively, with 8 bases between them. This CDR3 region has 13 residues. The CDR3 DNA reads TGTGCCAGCAGCTCAAGGATTACCGGGGAGCTGTTTTTT. It encodes CASSSRITGELFF.

The chain combines TRBV6-4 with TRBJ1-4, with no clear D. Trimming cost V 5 bases and J 5 bases, with 9 bases left between them. CDR1 is MRHNA, CDR2 SNTAGT, per germline. This CDR3 comprises 13 residues. In DNA, the CDR3 is TGTGCCAGCAGTTCGGAGTTAAATGAAAAACTGTTTTTT. It codes for CASSSELNEKLFF.

The genes are TRBV7-2 and TRBJ2-3; no firm D call. The V gene lost 2 bases and the J gene lost 6 bases, with 15 bases spanning the gap. Germline CDR1 is SGHTA and CDR2 is FQGNSA. The CDR3 contains 15 residues. Here the CDR3 reads CASSLNPIPADTQYF. DNA for the CDR3: TGTGCCAGCAGCTTAAATCCTATCCCGGCGGATACGCAGTATTTT.

The CDR3 spells CASSFPGTGGYEQYF. The CDR3 DNA reads as TGTGCCAGCAGTTTCCCCGGGACAGGGGGCTACGAGCAGTACTTC. This chain joins TRBV6-5 and TRBJ2-7, with 11 bases lining up with TRBD1. Per the germline V gene, CDR1 is MNHEY and CDR2 is SVGAGI. CDR3 length equals 15 residues. Losses at the gene ends were 4 bases for V and 3 bases for J; bases not matched to a gene: 5.

V usage is TRBV6-5 and J usage is TRBJ2-1; 8 bases line up with TRBD2. V lost 4 bases and J lost 3; bases outside the gene matches: 5. The CDR3 runs to 15 residues. CDR1 and CDR2 (germline): MNHEY, SVGAGI. This CDR3 reads CASSSSGSHYNEQFF. DNA for the CDR3: TGTGCCAGCAGTTCCAGCGGGAGCCACTACAATGAGCAGTTCTTC.

This clone is a singleton in its sample. This rearrangement joins TRBV9 to TRBJ2-5; the D is unclear. Trimming stripped 0 bases from V and 6 bases from J, with 12 bases between. Germline CDR1 and CDR2: SGDLS and YYNGEE. This CDR3 spans 14 amino acids. The CDR3 DNA sequence: TGTGCCAGCAGCGTAGGGTGGGGTCGGAAGACCCAGTACTTC. It encodes CASSVGWGRKTQYF.

This rearrangement joins TRBV28 to TRBJ2-7; TRBD2 aligns across 8 bases. Germline CDR1 and CDR2: MDHEN and SYDVKM. The CDR3 has 14 residues. Trimming removed 7 bases from V and 3 bases from J; junction bases left unmatched: 8. The CDR3 sequence is CASTWTSTDYEQYF. CDR3 nucleotide sequence: TGTGCCAGCACCTGGACTAGCACAGACTACGAGCAGTACTTC.

The chain employs TRBV4-2 and TRBJ1-2; 7 nucleotides match TRBD1. CDR3 length: 16 amino acids. V gave up 0 bases and J gave up 7 bases; unmatched junction bases: 11. The germline CDR1 and CDR2 sequences are LGHNA and YNFKEQ. DNA for the CDR3: TGTGCCAGCAGCCAAGATGGGGCCAGAGGGGGCGGTGGCTACACCTTC. Protein sequence: CASSQDGARGGGGYTF.

The chain links TRBV7-8 to TRBJ1-3; D gene ambiguous. Trimming pared 4 bases from V and 4 bases from J, leaving 5 bases between. The CDR3 runs to 12 residues. Germline lookup yields CDR1 SGHVS and CDR2 FQNEAQ. The CDR3 region has the DNA TGTGCCAGCAGCTCCCGAGGAAACACCATATATTTT. It encodes CASSSRGNTIYF.

This sequence joins TRBV5-5 and TRBJ2-1; D is unresolved. The CDR3 covers 15 residues. The germline CDR1 and CDR2 sequences are SGHKS and YYEKEE (reference sequence). Trimming took 5 bases from V and 4 from J, leaving 16 bases between them. CDR3 residues: CASSSNIVVYNEQFF. The DNA for the CDR3 is TGTGCCAGCAGTTCCAACATCGTCGTATACAATGAGCAGTTCTTC. The entire variable domain, with the rest obtained from reference TRBV5-5 and TRBJ2-1, is as follows: DAGVTQSPTHLIKTRGQQVTLRCSPISGHKSVSWYQQVLGQGPQFIFQYYEKEERGRGNFPDRFSARQFPNYSSELNVNALLLGDSALYLCASSSNIVVYNEQFFGPGTRLTVL.

The table lists this clone with a count of one. This chain uses TRBV13 with TRBJ2-1; 7 positions agree with TRBD2. The germline gives CDR1 PRHDT, CDR2 FYEKMQ (reference sequence). The V segment lost 5 bases and the J segment 6 bases; nucleotides outside the gene matches: 7. The CDR3 has 14 residues. This chain's CDR3 is CASSPSGKSNEQFF. CDR3 nucleotide sequence: TGTGCCAGCAGCCCTAGCGGAAAATCCAATGAGCAGTTCTTC.

The rearrangement uses TRBV6-5 and TRBJ2-7; 7 nucleotides align to TRBD2. Unmatched junction bases numbered 7, after V lost 5 bases and J lost 6 bases. Germline V CDR1 and CDR2: MNHEY, SVGAGI. CDR3 length equals 13 residues. The chain's CDR3 is CASSLADTTEQYF. In DNA form, the CDR3 reads TGTGCCAGCAGTCTAGCGGACACCACCGAGCAGTACTTC.